This T cell receptor (beta chain) was found in a study of T cell repertoires in cytomegalovirus infection. Study-wide background: Recently identified HLA-C-restricted CMV epitopes were among the peptides used. It can be stated that public TCR beta signatures indicated CMV infection as well as a matching HLA type. Whole-study findings and limits: CMV-specific TCR beta clonotypes restricted by HLA-C dominated the ex vivo response. The cumulative frequency of public TCR beta families distinguished individuals who carried CMV together with the relevant HLA.

This clonotype was counted at least ten times. What it binds is unknown. A single record per CDR3 protein comes from TCRdb applying MiXCR to the reads. The data hold about 830,000 distinct CDR3 sequences, with 30% to 35% observed a single time. The CDR3 has 15 residues. V shed 1 base and J shed 3 bases, with 11 bases lying between them. Germline lookup yields CDR1 MNHEY and CDR2 SVGEGT. The J gene is TRBJ2-3, the V gene TRBV6-2 or TRBV6-3; a weak D match, TRBD2 (6 bases). The source material was cultured CD8+ T cells from PBMCs, sampled from culture after CMV antigen stimulation. The clonotype was recovered from a human donor in good health (CMV status not recorded). Some clones in this sample may be carry-over from other donors' samples. CDR3 sequence reads: CASSYYRRETDTQYF. As DNA, the CDR3 is TGTGCCAGCAGTTACTACCGGAGGGAGACAGATACGCAGTATTTT.